The clone carrying this TCR beta chain was seen repeatedly, ten times or more. The antigen remains unidentified. Trimming removed 0 bases from V and 1 base from J, with 8 bases in between. Germline-derived CDR1 and CDR2 are KGHDR and SFDVKD. CDR3 length: 15 residues. It was RNA transcripts that yielded the amplified TCR beta CDR3 regions. First-round RT-PCR targeting the TCR CDR3 was performed with the HTBI primer set. Each CDR3 protein gets one entry after TCRdb re-called the multiplex PCR reads with MiXCR. In the table there are roughly 400,000 distinct CDR3 sequences, over 13% of which are singletons. These data come from a study of T cells in Graves' hyperthyroidism and ophthalmopathy. Study-wide results and limits: Most clonotypes that expanded in the thyroid above 0.001 also showed up in blood. Before onset, by a median of around six months, the model predicted ophthalmopathy.

Orbital computed tomography and thyroid ultrasound, together with serum TRAb and thyroxine and clinical symptoms, were used for diagnoses. Sequencing was performed on blood. The V gene is TRBV24-1, the J gene TRBJ1-1; unclear D gene. The TCR originated in a man aged 50-59 years with Graves' ophthalmopathy. This CDR3 reads CATSDLRMWNTEAFF. For the CDR3, the DNA is TGTGCCACCAGTGATTTGAGGATGTGGAACACTGAAGCTTTCTTT.